Listed below are T cell receptor beta chains from one sample, sequenced in a study of cytomegalovirus exposure and HLA in healthy donors. Method: immunoSEQ multiplex PCR; TCRdb's copy keeps in-frame clones and lacks some. Of approximately 77,000 clones in the sample, about 75% were seen once. The sample consisted of PBMCs. The receptors here all came from a man aged 60 to 75 in good health and CMV-seropositive. Each CDR3 is given without its conserved first and last residue. The order of the fields is clone size, V gene, D gene, J gene, CDR3 protein. D genes are given only for firm matches. Only some rows state a clone size, as once, few, many or a class for expanded clones.

>NA|TRBV5-8|TRBD1|TRBJ2-5
ASSPQGNQETQY
>NA|TRBV2|TRBD2|TRBJ2-2
ASSEPERDPNTGELF
>few|TRBV4-3|NA|TRBJ1-6
ASSQGLGTISPLH
>few|TRBV6-5|TRBD1|TRBJ1-5
ASRLGQGSNQPQH
>once|TRBV7-9|TRBD1|TRBJ1-4
ASSFGRGVIEKLF
>NA|TRBV7-9|TRBD1|TRBJ1-6
ASSLVRQGTSPLH
>medium-sized|TRBV5-4|NA|TRBJ1-1
ASTLGGEAF
>once|TRBV7-9|TRBD1|TRBJ1-4
ASSSPSQGAREKLF
>once|TRBV9|NA|TRBJ2-7
ASSDQGYEQY
>NA|TRBV7-2|NA|TRBJ2-7
ASSFGGGSYEQY
>NA|TRBV6-6|NA|TRBJ2-5
ASSYSRDLRETQY
>NA|TRBV6-1|TRBD2|NA
ASSGRGGLAVSYEQY
>NA|TRBV13|NA|TRBJ1-4
ASSFDKAGPTNEKLF
>once|TRBV6-4|NA|TRBJ1-3
ASRCRGINSGNTIY
>NA|TRBV6-1|TRBD2|TRBJ2-7
ASSEILAGGPFEQY
>few|TRBV19|TRBD1|TRBJ1-5
ASTGTGIRAQH
>NA|TRBV10-3|TRBD1|TRBJ1-2
AISAGQGYGYT
>once|TRBV15|TRBD1|TRBJ1-2
ATSRTGSGYGYT
>NA|TRBV18|NA|TRBJ1-4
ASSPRTATNEKLF
>once|TRBV5-6|NA|TRBJ2-7
ASSYWTNSYEQY
>few|TRBV28|TRBD1|TRBJ2-2
ASSSRQGTSGELF
>NA|TRBV11-2|NA|TRBJ1-4
ASSLDGEKLF
>NA|TRBV10-3|TRBD2|TRBJ2-3
AISTSGNTDTQY
>NA|TRBV9|NA|TRBJ1-3
ASSADGSSGNTIY
>NA|TRBV7-2|NA|TRBJ1-6
ASSLQGSSYNSPLH
>NA|TRBV6-5|NA|TRBJ1-1
ASTAGALEAF
>NA|TRBV10-3|TRBD2|TRBJ2-3
AISAGTSGGTDTQY
>NA|TRBV28|NA|TRBJ2-3
ASSPRGRTDTQY
>NA|TRBV11-3|TRBD2|TRBJ2-1
ASSSTSLSGRAYNEQF
>NA|TRBV7-9|TRBD1|TRBJ2-3
ASSLDRITDTQY
>NA|TRBV6-5|NA|TRBJ1-4
ASRTANEKLF
>NA|TRBV10-3|TRBD1|TRBJ2-7
AISLGQGGIREQY
>NA|TRBV5-1|TRBD2|TRBJ2-3
ASSLQAGDPDTQY
>NA|TRBV30|NA|TRBJ2-2
AWNEGVTGELF
>few|TRBV27|NA|TRBJ2-6
ASSWLGGANVLT
>NA|TRBV2|NA|TRBJ1-3
ASSDVGRRNTIY
>NA|TRBV5-4|TRBD2|TRBJ2-1
ASSLKLAGGARDEQF
>NA|TRBV7-9|NA|TRBJ2-1
SPTAGEGGGEQF
>once|TRBV4-3|TRBD1|TRBJ2-5
ASSQDIPRTRGLGTQY
>NA|TRBV5-6|NA|TRBJ1-2
ASLGGGDYT
>NA|TRBV2|NA|TRBJ2-3
ASSEALWGAKQY
>NA|TRBV10-3|TRBD1|TRBJ2-7
AISDWDRGIEQY
>few|TRBV4-3|NA|TRBJ1-1
ASSQGYSQGGAF
>NA|TRBV6-1|NA|TRBJ2-1
ASSLLRGFNEQF
>many|TRBV14|TRBD1|TRBJ1-2
ASSTRDRGSPLRGYT
>NA|TRBV5-1|TRBD2|TRBJ2-5
ASMGGDHQETQY
>NA|TRBV25-1|TRBD1|TRBJ1-2
ASSEWGQESYGYT
>NA|TRBV6-5|TRBD1|TRBJ2-2
ANSLYRGNTGELF
>NA|TRBV5-6|NA|TRBJ2-5
ASSFLNSGTQY
>NA|TRBV5-1|TRBD1|TRBJ1-4
ASSLGRGDSVNEKLF
>few|TRBV28|NA|TRBJ1-2
ASSLRVLGRDRHYGYT
>NA|TRBV5-1|NA|TRBJ2-5
ASSRAQETQY
>NA|TRBV5-1|TRBD1|TRBJ2-7
ASSSKTGLYEQY
>NA|TRBV7-9|NA|TRBJ1-4
ASSSTTNEKLF
>NA|TRBV4-2|NA|TRBJ2-7
ASSQDRWGYGQY